The 25 T cell receptor beta chains below were found in one sample sequenced in a study of cytotoxic CD8 clonotypes in ibrutinib-treated CLL. Method: immunoSEQ multiplex PCR; TCRdb's copy keeps in-frame clones and lacks some. The table lists about 35,000 clones, 60% to 80% of them singletons, with roughly a sixth in the top ten. The sequences come from PBMCs, collected at disease progression, from a patient treated with ibrutinib. The origin of the receptors is a human donor with chronic lymphocytic leukemia.

CDR3 protein: CASSHLNEQFF. The DNA of the CDR3 is TGTGCCAGCAGTCATCTCAATGAGCAGTTCTTC. The gene calls are TRBV27 and TRBJ2-1; no reliable D call. Trimming cost V 5 bases and J 6 bases, with 5 bases left between them. This CDR3 spans 11 amino acids. Per the germline V gene, CDR1 is MNHEY and CDR2 is SMNVEV (reference sequence).

The chain employs TRBV19 and TRBJ1-2; 9 positions match TRBD1. Trimming took 2 bases from V and 2 from J; bases not matched to a gene: 3. CDR3 size: 15 residues. Germline loops: CDR1 LNHDA, CDR2 SQIVND (reference sequence). CDR3 nucleotides: TGTGCCAGTAGTATAAGCGGGACAGGGAACTATGGCTACACCTTC. It encodes CASSISGTGNYGYTF. Complete variable domain (other parts from reference TRBV19 and TRBJ1-2): DGGITQSPKYLFRKEGQNVTLSCEQNLNHDAMYWYRQDPGQGLRLIYYSQIVNDFQKGDIAEGYSVSREKKESFPLTVTSAQKNPTAFYLCASSISGTGNYGYTFGSGTRLTVV.

The chain carries TRBV21-1 and TRBJ1-1; no check of the table's D call, TRBD1, against the DNA was made. TRBV21-1 is assigned pseudogene status. The CDR3 contains 20 residues. CDR3 loop: CASSKEGKTGKDSMNTEAFF. The CDR3 DNA follows: TGTGCCAGCAGCAAAGAGGGGAAGACAGGGAAAGACTCCATGAACACTGAAGCTTTCTTT.

This sequence joins TRBV5-4 and TRBJ2-7; D is unresolved. V was clipped by 0 bases and J by 0 bases, with 4 bases between them. CDR1 SGHNT and CDR2 YYREEE come from the germline V gene (reference sequence). The CDR3 length is 13 residues. CDR3 DNA: TGTGCCAGCAGCTTGGCGGGCTCCTACGAGCAGTACTTC. Translating it yields CASSLAGSYEQYF.

The chain is built from TRBV5-1 and TRBJ1-1, with 12 bases that match TRBD1. CDR1 is SGHRS and CDR2 is YFSETQ in the germline V gene. V shed 0 bases and J 5 bases; nucleotides not matched to a gene: 5. The CDR3 is 16 residues long. CDR3 protein: CASSLGGTGGSTEAFF. For the CDR3, the DNA is TGCGCCAGCAGCTTGGGAGGGACAGGGGGCAGTACTGAAGCTTTCTTT.

The CDR3 sequence: CASSVRQGDTEAFF. CDR3 DNA: TGTGCCAGCAGTGTGCGACAGGGAGACACTGAAGCTTTCTTT. This sequence joins TRBV6-1 and TRBJ1-1; TRBD1 matches 7 bases. There are 14 residues in the CDR3. The V gene end was trimmed by 4 bases and the J gene end by 3 bases; junction bases not matched to a gene: 5. Per germline, CDR1 MNHNS and CDR2 SASEGT.

The chain uses TRBV5-1 and TRBJ2-6, with 7 positions matching TRBD1. This CDR3 contains 15 residues. Germline CDR1 SGHRS, CDR2 YFSETQ. J was trimmed by 4 bases and V by 4 bases; bases with no gene match: 5. CDR3 in DNA: TGCGCCAGCAGCGCGACAGGGTTCGGGGCCAACGTCCTGACTTTC. The encoded protein is CASSATGFGANVLTF.

J is TRBJ2-3 and V is TRBV10-3; 9 nucleotides agree with TRBD1. V gave up 10 bases and J gave up 4 bases; unmatched junction bases: 12. CDR3 size: 15 residues. From germline, CDR1 is ENHRY and CDR2 SYGVKD. The CDR3 nucleotides read TGTGCCACTACACCGGGACAGGGAGGCGCAGATACGCAGTATTTT. Protein product: CATTPGQGGADTQYF.

In this sample, this clone turned up a few times. The rearrangement links TRBV2 to TRBJ1-5, with 7 bases aligning to TRBD1. This CDR3 is built from 14 residues. With 6 bases clipped from V and 4 bases from J, the junction kept 6 bases outside the gene matches. Germline V CDR1 and CDR2: SNHLY, FYNNEI. The CDR3 nucleotides read TGTGCCAGCAGGTCCGGGACAGAGAATCAGCCCCAGCATTTT. This translates into CASRSGTENQPQHF.

This rearrangement joins TRBV10-2 to TRBJ1-1; a weak D match, TRBD1 (5 bases). The CDR3 contains 13 residues. Per the germline V gene, CDR1 is WSHSY and CDR2 is SAAADI. The V end was cut by 3 bases, the J end by 4 bases, with 9 bases between. CDR3 protein: CASSDRGTTEAFF. In nucleotides, the CDR3 is TGCGCCAGCAGTGACCGGGGGACCACTGAAGCTTTCTTT.

The genes are TRBV10-3 and TRBJ2-1; no clear D gene. The CDR3 has 11 amino acids. Germline CDR1 reads ENHRY; CDR2 reads SYGVKD. V gave up 10 bases and J gave up 4 bases, with 8 bases separating them. The CDR3 sequence is CATGPYNEQFF. DNA of the CDR3: TGTGCCACTGGCCCATACAATGAGCAGTTCTTC.

This rearrangement joins TRBV19 to TRBJ1-1; D unclear. V lost 7 bases, J lost 0 bases, and 12 bases lay in between. Germline assignment: CDR1 LNHDA and CDR2 SQIVND (reference sequence). The CDR3 loop spans 14 amino acids. CDR3 DNA: TGTGCCAGTACCTCGGGTGGGATGAACACTGAAGCTTTCTTT. It specifies CASTSGGMNTEAFF.

The rearrangement joins TRBV2 to TRBJ2-5; 9 bases align to TRBD1. The DNA matches TRBJ2-7 better at its end, which makes the J call doubtful. The CDR3 spans 15 residues. Germline V gives CDR1 SNHLY, CDR2 FYNNEI. The CDR3 nucleotides are TGTGCCAGCAAGGGAGCGGGACAGGGCCCGTACGAGCAGTACTTC. Its translation: CASKGAGQGPYEQYF.

The chain employs TRBV27 and TRBJ2-7, with D maybe TRBD2 (6 bases). Trimming cost V 5 bases and J 2 bases, with 13 bases left between them. Germline lookup yields CDR1 MNHEY and CDR2 SMNVEV (reference sequence). The length of the CDR3 is 14 residues. The CDR3 sequence: CASSTMTGAYEQYF. CDR3 coding DNA: TGTGCCAGCAGTACAATGACGGGAGCCTACGAGCAGTACTTC.

The chain couples TRBV4-1 to TRBJ1-5, with D possibly TRBD1 on 6 matching bases. V shed 4 bases and J shed 4 bases, with 11 bases lying between them. The CDR3 contains 14 residues. The germline CDR1 and CDR2 sequences are MGHRA and YSYEKL. The CDR3 is CASSPRTVNQPQHF. In DNA, the CDR3 is TGCGCCAGCAGCCCCCGGACAGTTAATCAGCCCCAGCATTTT.

This clone was found many times. The genes are TRBV19 and TRBJ2-7; unclear D gene. Germline CDR1 reads LNHDA; CDR2 reads SQIVND (reference sequence). This CDR3 contains 14 residues. Trimming took 3 bases from V and 0 from J, leaving 9 bases between them. CDR3 residues: CASSMGLGSYEQYF. The CDR3 region has the DNA TGTGCCAGTAGTATGGGCCTCGGCTCCTACGAGCAGTACTTC.

The rearrangement uses TRBV10-3 and TRBJ1-2, with D possibly TRBD1 on 5 matching bases. Germline assignment: CDR1 ENHRY and CDR2 SYGVKD. V shed 0 bases and J shed 10 bases, with 18 bases lying between them. This CDR3 has 15 amino acids. The CDR3 coding sequence is TGTGCCATCAGTGAGTCCCCCGTCTCAGGGAAAAACTACACCTTC. Translating it yields CAISESPVSGKNYTF.

This chain connects TRBV6-6 to TRBJ1-2, with D tentatively TRBD1 (6 bases). Per germline, CDR1 MNHNY and CDR2 SVGAGI (reference sequence). V lost 7 bases, J lost 6 bases, and 21 bases lay in between. This CDR3 has 15 amino acids. CDR3 amino acids: CASIPNRDGVHGYTF. CDR3 nucleotide sequence: TGTGCCAGCATCCCAAACAGGGACGGGGTCCATGGCTACACCTTC.

This clone showed up just a few times. The chain uses TRBV4-1 and TRBJ2-7, with D perhaps TRBD1 or TRBD2 (6 bases each). The CDR3 loop spans 18 amino acids. Trimming left V 1 base short and J 0 bases short, with 19 bases between. In germline, CDR1 is MGHRA, CDR2 YSYEKL. The CDR3 protein is CASSQVLTGARISYEQYF. The CDR3 nucleotides are TGCGCCAGCAGCCAAGTGCTGACGGGGGCCCGGATCTCCTACGAGCAGTACTTC.

The J gene is TRBJ1-6, the V gene TRBV5-1, with TRBD1 matching 10 bases. The CDR3 covers 14 residues. The trim removed 4 bases at V and 11 bases at J, leaving 6 bases unmatched. Germline V gene lookup returns CDR1 SGHRS and CDR2 YFSETQ. Here the CDR3 DNA reads TGCGCCAGCAGCCCGGACAGGGGGTTTGCACCCCTCCACTTT. Translation: CASSPDRGFAPLHF.

This clone was recorded at least ten times. J is TRBJ1-5 and V is TRBV2; no clear D. With 6 bases removed from V and 3 bases from J, the gap between germline ends came to 15 bases. This CDR3 comprises 15 residues. Germline V lookup: CDR1 SNHLY, CDR2 FYNNEI. The CDR3 nucleotides read TGTGCCAGCAGCCCAGGCGGAGACTACAATCAGCCCCAGCATTTT. It is translated as CASSPGGDYNQPQHF.

The genes are TRBV10-2 and TRBJ2-1; 8 bases are shared with TRBD1. With 3 bases clipped from V and 8 bases from J, the junction kept 9 bases outside the gene matches. The CDR3 is 15 amino acids. Germline values: CDR1 WSHSY, CDR2 SAAADI. The CDR3 protein is CASSDTRSQGDEQFF. In DNA form, the CDR3 reads TGCGCCAGCAGTGATACCCGCTCACAGGGGGATGAGCAGTTCTTC.

The chain recombines TRBV7-9 with TRBJ2-5; tentative D call: TRBD1 (5 bases). CDR1 SEHNR and CDR2 FQNEAQ come from the germline V gene (reference sequence). Trimming took off 2 bases at V and 1 base at J, with 17 bases between the two ends. The CDR3 runs 17 residues. The CDR3 nucleotides read TGTGCCAGCAGCTTATCCAGGGCTCTGGGTCTCCAAGAGACCCAGTACTTC. It codes for CASSLSRALGLQETQYF.

This chain uses TRBV7-2 with TRBJ2-3; 10 bases are shared with TRBD2. The germline gives CDR1 SGHTA, CDR2 FQGNSA. The CDR3 has 12 amino acids. The J segment lost 11 bases and the V segment lost 5 bases, leaving 4 bases of the junction unmatched. The CDR3 spells CASSQLAGKQYF. CDR3 DNA sequence: TGTGCCAGCAGCCAACTAGCGGGGAAGCAGTATTTT.

This chain joins TRBV9 and TRBJ2-1; no clear D gene. The CDR3 spans 12 residues. Trimming took 4 bases from V and 4 from J, leaving 6 bases between them. Per germline, CDR1 SGDLS and CDR2 YYNGEE. CDR3 bases: TGTGCCAGCAGCCCCCAGTACAATGAGCAGTTCTTC. This codes for CASSPQYNEQFF. The whole variable domain, remainder taken from reference TRBV9 and TRBJ2-1, is DSGVTQTPKHLITATGQRVTLRCSPRSGDLSVYWYQQSLDQGLQFLIQYYNGEERAKGNILERFSAQQFPDLHSELNLSSLELGDSALYFCASSPQYNEQFFGPGTRLTVL.